This paragraph reports one T cell receptor (beta chain). As yet, its antigen is unknown. CDR1 is MNHNS and CDR2 is SASEGT in the germline V gene. There are 15 residues in the CDR3. Unmatched junction bases numbered 8, after V lost 5 bases and J lost 4 bases. These data are taken from a study of T cells in Graves' hyperthyroidism and ophthalmopathy. Notes on the study in general: Most thyroid clonotypes expanded above 0.001 appeared in blood too.

A lack of ophthalmopathy progression within 18 months defined stable Graves' hyperthyroidism. Diagnoses rested on clinical symptoms, serum thyroxine and TRAb, thyroid ultrasound and orbital computed tomography. Amplification of TCR beta CDR3 regions used RNA as the template. The HTBI primer set served for first-round RT-PCR of the TCR CDR3. Each CDR3 protein gets one entry after TCRdb re-called the multiplex PCR reads with MiXCR. The sample yields approximately 610,000 distinct CDR3 sequences, over 15% seen once. The receptor was isolated from a woman aged 18-29 years with Graves' hyperthyroidism. The sample consisted of blood. This chain links TRBV6-1 with TRBJ2-1; 7 nucleotides match TRBD2. The CDR3 is CASSPTSAEYNEQFF. In DNA, the CDR3 is TGTGCCAGCAGTCCTACTAGCGCGGAGTACAATGAGCAGTTCTTC.